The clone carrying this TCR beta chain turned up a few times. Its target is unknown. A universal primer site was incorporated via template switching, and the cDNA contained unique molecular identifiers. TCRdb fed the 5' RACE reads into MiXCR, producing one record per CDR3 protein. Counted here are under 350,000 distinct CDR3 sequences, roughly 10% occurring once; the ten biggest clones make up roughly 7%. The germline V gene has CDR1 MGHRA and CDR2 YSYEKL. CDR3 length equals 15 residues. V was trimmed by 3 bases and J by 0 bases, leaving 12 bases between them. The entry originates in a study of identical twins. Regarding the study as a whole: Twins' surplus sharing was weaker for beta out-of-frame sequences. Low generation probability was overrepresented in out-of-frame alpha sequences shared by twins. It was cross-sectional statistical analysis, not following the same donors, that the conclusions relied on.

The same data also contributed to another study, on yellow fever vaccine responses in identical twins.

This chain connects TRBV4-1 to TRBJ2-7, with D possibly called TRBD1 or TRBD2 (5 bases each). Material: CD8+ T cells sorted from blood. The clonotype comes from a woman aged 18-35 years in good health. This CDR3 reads CASSQQGPPSYEQYF. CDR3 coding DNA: TGCGCCAGCAGCCAGCAGGGACCACCCTCCTACGAGCAGTACTTC.